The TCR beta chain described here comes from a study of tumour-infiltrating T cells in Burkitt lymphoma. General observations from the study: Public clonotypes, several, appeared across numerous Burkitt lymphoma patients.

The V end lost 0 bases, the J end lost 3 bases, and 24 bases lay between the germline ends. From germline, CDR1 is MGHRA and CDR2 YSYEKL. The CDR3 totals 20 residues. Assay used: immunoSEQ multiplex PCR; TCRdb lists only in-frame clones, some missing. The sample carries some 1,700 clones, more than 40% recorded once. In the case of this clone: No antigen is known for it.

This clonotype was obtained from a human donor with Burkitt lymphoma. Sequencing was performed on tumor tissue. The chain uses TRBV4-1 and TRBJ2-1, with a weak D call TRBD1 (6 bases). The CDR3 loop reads CASSQDTERGRGLYYNEQFF. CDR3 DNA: TGCGCCAGCAGCCAAGATACCGAAAGAGGCAGGGGCCTTTACTACAATGAGCAGTTCTTC.